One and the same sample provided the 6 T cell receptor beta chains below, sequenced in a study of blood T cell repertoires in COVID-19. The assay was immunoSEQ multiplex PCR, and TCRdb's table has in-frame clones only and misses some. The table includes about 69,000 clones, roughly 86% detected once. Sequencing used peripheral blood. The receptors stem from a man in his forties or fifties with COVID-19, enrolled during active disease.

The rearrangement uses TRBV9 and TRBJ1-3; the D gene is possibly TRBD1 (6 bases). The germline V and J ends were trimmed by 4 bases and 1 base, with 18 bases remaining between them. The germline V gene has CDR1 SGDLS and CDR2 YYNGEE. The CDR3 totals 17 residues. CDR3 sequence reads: CASSPTKGGNSGNTIYF. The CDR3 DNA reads TGTGCCAGCAGCCCAACGAAGGGGGGGAATTCTGGAAACACCATATATTTT.

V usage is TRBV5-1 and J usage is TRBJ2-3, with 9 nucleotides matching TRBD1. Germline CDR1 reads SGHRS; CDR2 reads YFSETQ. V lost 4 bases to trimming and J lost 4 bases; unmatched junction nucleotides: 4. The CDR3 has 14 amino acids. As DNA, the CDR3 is TGCGCCAGCAGCCAGGACAGGGGTTCAGATACGCAGTATTTT. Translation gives CASSQDRGSDTQYF.

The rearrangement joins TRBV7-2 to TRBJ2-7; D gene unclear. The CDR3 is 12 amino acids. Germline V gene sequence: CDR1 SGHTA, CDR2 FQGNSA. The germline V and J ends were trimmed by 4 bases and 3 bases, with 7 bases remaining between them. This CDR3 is CASSSSLYEQYF. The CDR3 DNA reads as TGTGCCAGCAGCTCCTCCCTCTACGAGCAGTACTTC.

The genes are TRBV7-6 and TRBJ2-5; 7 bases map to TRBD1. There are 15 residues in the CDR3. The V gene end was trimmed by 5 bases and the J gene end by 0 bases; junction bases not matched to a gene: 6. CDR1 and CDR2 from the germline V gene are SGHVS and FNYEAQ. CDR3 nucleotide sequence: TGTGCCAGCAGCCCACAGGGGTTGTACCAAGAGACCCAGTACTTC. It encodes CASSPQGLYQETQYF.

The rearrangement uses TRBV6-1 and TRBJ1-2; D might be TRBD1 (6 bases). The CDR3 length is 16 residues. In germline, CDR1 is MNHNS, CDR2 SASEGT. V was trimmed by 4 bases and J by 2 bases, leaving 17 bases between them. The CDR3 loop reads CASSAITGTPNYGYTF. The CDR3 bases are TGTGCCAGCAGTGCGATCACAGGGACCCCCAACTATGGCTACACCTTC.

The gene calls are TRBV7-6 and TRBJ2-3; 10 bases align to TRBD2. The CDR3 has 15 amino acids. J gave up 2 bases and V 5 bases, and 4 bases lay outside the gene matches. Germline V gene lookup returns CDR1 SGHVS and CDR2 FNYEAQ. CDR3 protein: CASSSSGGLTDTQYF. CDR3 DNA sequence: TGTGCCAGCAGCAGTAGCGGGGGGCTCACAGATACGCAGTATTTT. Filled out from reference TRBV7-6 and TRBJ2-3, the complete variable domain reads GAGVSQSPRYKVTKRGQDVALRCDPISGHVSLYWYRQALGQGPEFLTYFNYEAQQDKSGLPNDRFSAERPEGSISTLTIQRTEQRDSAMYRCASSSSGGLTDTQYFGPGTRLTVL.